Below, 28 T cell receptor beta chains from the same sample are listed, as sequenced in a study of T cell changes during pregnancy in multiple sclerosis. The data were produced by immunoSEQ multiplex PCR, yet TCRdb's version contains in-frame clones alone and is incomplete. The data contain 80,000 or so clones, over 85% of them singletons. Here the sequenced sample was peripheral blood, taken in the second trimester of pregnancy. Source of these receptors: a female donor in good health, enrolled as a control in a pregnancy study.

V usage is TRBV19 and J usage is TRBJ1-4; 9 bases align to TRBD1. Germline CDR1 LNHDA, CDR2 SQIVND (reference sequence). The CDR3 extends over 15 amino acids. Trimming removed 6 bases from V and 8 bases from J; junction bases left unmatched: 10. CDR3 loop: CASSLTGGFKEKLFF. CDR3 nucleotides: TGTGCCAGTAGCCTGACAGGGGGTTTTAAGGAAAAACTGTTTTTT.

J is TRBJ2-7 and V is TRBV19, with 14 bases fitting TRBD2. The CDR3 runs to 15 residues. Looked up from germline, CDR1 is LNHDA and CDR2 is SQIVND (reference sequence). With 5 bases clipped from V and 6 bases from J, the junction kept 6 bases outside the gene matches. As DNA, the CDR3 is TGTGCCAGTAGTTTCGGGACTAGCGGGAGTGGCGAGCAGTACTTC. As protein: CASSFGTSGSGEQYF. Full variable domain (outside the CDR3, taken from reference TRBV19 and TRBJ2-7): DGGITQSPKYLFRKEGQNVTLSCEQNLNHDAMYWYRQDPGQGLRLIYYSQIVNDFQKGDIAEGYSVSREKKESFPLTVTSAQKNPTAFYLCASSFGTSGSGEQYFGPGTRLTVT.

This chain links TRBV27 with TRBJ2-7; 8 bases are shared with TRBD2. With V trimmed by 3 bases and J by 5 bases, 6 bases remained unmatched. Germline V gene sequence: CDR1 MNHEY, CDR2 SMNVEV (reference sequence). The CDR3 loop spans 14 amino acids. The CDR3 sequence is CASSFSREVHEQYF. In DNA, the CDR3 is TGTGCCAGCAGTTTCTCGCGGGAGGTACACGAGCAGTACTTC.

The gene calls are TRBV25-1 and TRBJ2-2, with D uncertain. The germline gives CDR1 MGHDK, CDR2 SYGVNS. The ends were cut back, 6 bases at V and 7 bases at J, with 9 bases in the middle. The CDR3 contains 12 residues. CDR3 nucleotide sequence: TGTGCCAGCAGGGCATTTGGCGGGGAGCTGTTTTTT. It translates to CASRAFGGELFF.

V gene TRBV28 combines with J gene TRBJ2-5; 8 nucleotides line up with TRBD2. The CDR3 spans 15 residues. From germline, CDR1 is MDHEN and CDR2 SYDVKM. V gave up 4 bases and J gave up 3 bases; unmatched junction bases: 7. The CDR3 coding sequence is TGTGCCAGCAGTTCGTTAGCGGGGACAAAAGAGACCCAGTACTTC. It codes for CASSSLAGTKETQYF.

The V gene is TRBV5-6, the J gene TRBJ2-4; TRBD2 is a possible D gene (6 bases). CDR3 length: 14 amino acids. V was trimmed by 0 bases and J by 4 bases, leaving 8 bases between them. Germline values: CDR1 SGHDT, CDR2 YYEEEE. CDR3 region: CASSLVGGKNIQYF. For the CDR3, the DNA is TGTGCCAGCAGCTTGGTTGGGGGGAAAAACATTCAGTACTTC.

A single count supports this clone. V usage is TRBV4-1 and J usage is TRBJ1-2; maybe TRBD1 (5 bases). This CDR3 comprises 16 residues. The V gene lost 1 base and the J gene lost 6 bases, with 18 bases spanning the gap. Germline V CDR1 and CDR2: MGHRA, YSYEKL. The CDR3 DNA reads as TGCGCCAGCAGCCAAGTTCGGGCCTCGGGGGGGAATGGCTACACCTTC. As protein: CASSQVRASGGNGYTF.

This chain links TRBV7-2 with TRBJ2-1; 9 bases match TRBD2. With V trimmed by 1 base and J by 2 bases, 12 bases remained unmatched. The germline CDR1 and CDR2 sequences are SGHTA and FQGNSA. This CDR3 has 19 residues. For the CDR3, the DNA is TGTGCCAGCAGCTTAGGTCTGGCGGGAGGGTCGGGCCCCTACAATGAGCAGTTCTTC. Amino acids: CASSLGLAGGSGPYNEQFF. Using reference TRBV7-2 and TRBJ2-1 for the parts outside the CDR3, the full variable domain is GAGVSQSPSNKVTEKGKDVELRCDPISGHTALYWYRQSLGQGLEFLIYFQGNSAPDKSGLPSDRFSAERTGGSVSTLTIQRTQQEDSAVYLCASSLGLAGGSGPYNEQFFGPGTRLTVL.

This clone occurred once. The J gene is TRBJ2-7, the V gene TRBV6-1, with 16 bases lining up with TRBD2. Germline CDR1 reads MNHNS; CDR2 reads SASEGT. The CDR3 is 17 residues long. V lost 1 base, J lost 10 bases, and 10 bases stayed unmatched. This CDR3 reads CASSEVFWGLAGGPQYF. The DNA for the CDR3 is TGTGCCAGCAGTGAAGTATTCTGGGGACTAGCGGGAGGGCCCCAGTACTTC.

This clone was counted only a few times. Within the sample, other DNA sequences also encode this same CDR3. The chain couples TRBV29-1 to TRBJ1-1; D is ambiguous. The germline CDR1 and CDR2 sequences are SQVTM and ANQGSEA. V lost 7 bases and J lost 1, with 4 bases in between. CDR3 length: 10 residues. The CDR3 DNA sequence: TGCAGCGCGGGGAACACTGAAGCTTTCTTT. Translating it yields CSAGNTEAFF.

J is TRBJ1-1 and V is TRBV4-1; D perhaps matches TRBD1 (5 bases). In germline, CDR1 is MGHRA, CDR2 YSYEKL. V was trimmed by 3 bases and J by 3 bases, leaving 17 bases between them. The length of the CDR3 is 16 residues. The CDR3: CASSQGRGLRDTEAFF. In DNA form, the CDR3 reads TGCGCCAGCAGCCAGGGACGGGGACTAAGGGACACTGAAGCTTTCTTT.

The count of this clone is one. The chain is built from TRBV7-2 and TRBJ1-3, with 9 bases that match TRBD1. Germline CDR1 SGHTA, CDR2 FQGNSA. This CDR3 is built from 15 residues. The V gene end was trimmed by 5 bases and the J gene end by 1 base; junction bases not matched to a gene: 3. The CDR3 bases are TGTGCCAGCAGCAGGGACAGGGCGTCTGGAAACACCATATATTTT. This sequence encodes CASSRDRASGNTIYF.

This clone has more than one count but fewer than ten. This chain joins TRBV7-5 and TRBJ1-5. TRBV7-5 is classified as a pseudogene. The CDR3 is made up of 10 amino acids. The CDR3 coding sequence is TGTGTCAGAAGCCCTAAGCCCCAGCATTTT. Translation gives CVRSPKPQHF.

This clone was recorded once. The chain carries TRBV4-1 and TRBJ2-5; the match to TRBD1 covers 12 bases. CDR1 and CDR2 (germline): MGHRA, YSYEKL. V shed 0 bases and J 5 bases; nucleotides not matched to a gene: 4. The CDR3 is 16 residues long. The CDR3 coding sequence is TGCGCCAGCAGCCAAGAGGGACAGGGGGCAGGGGAGACCCAGTACTTC. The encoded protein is CASSQEGQGAGETQYF.

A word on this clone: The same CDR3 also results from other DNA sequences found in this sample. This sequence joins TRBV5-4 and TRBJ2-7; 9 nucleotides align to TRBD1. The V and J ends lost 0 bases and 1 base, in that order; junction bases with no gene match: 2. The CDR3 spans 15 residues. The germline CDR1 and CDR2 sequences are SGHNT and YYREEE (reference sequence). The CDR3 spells CASSLAGTGSYEQYF. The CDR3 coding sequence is TGTGCCAGCAGCTTGGCCGGGACAGGGTCCTACGAGCAGTACTTC.

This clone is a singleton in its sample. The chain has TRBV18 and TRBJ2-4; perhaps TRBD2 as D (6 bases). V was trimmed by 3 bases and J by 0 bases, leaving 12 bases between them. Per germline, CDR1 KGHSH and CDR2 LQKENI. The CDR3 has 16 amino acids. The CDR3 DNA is TGTGCCAGCTCACCTACCGGGGGAATAGCCAAAAACATTCAGTACTTC. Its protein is CASSPTGGIAKNIQYF.

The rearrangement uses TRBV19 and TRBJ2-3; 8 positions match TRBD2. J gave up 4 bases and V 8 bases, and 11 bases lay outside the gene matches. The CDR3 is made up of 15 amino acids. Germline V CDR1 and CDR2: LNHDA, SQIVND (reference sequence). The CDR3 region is CASRISGKSPDTQYF. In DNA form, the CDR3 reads TGTGCCAGTCGAATTAGCGGGAAGAGCCCAGATACGCAGTATTTT.

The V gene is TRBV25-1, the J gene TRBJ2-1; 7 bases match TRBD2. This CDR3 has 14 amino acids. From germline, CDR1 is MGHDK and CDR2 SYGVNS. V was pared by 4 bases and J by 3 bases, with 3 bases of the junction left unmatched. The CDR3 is CASSVTGGYNEQFF. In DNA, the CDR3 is TGTGCCAGCAGTGTCACGGGAGGCTACAATGAGCAGTTCTTC.

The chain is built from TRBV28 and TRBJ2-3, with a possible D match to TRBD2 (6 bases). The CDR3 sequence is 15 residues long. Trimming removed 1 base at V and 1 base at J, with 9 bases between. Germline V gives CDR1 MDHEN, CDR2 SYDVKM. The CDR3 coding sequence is TGTGCCAGCAGTTTATTGTGGGAGGGCACAGATACGCAGTATTTT. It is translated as CASSLLWEGTDTQYF. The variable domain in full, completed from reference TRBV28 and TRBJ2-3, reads DVKVTQSSRYLVKRTGEKVFLECVQDMDHENMFWYRQDPGLGLRLIYFSYDVKMKEKGDIPEGYSVSREKKERFSLILESASTNQTSMYLCASSLLWEGTDTQYFGPGTRLTVL.

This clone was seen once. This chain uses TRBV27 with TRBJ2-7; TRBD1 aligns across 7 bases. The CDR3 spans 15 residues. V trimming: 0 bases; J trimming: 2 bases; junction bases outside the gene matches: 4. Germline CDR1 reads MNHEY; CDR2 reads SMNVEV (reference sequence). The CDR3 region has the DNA TGTGCCAGCAGTTTATCGACAGGGTCCCCCTACGAGCAGTACTTC. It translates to CASSLSTGSPYEQYF.

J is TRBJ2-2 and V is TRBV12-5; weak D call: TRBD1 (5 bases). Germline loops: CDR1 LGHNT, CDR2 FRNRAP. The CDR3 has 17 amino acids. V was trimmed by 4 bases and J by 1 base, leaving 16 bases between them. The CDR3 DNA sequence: TGTGCTAGTGGTTGGGGCCCCAGCGAACAGAACACCGGGGAGCTGTTTTTT. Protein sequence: CASGWGPSEQNTGELFF.

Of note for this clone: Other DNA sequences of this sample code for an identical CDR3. The CDR3 DNA sequence: TGCGCCAGCAGCAGGACTAGCGGCTACGAGCAGTACTTC. This translates into CASSRTSGYEQYF. The genes are TRBV5-1 and TRBJ2-7; 10 bases are a match to TRBD2. Germline lookup yields CDR1 SGHRS and CDR2 YFSETQ. The CDR3 sequence is 13 residues long. The ends lost 4 bases at V and 3 bases at J; junction bases unmatched: 1.

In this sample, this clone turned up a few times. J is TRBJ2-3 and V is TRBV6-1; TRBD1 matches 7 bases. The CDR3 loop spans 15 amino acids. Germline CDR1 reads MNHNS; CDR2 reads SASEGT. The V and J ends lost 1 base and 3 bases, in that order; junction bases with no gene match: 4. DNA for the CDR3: TGTGCCAGCAGTGAAGTGACAGGGTCAACAGATACGCAGTATTTT. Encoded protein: CASSEVTGSTDTQYF.

Written as DNA, the CDR3 is TGTGCCAGCACCACCTCCCTAGGAAACACCATATATTTT. Translating gives CASTTSLGNTIYF. The rearrangement joins TRBV2 to TRBJ1-3; D uncertain. The CDR3 sequence is 13 residues long. Trimming stripped 7 bases from V and 4 bases from J, with 11 bases between. Germline V gene lookup returns CDR1 SNHLY and CDR2 FYNNEI.

The CDR3 sequence: CASSAGLDYPIHEQYF. For the CDR3, the DNA is TGTGCCAGCAGCGCTGGTCTCGACTATCCAATTCACGAGCAGTACTTC. The chain links TRBV9 to TRBJ2-7, with D possibly TRBD2 on 5 matching bases. CDR3 length: 16 residues. CDR1 and CDR2 from the germline V gene are SGDLS and YYNGEE. V gave up 3 bases and J gave up 5 bases, with 21 bases separating them.

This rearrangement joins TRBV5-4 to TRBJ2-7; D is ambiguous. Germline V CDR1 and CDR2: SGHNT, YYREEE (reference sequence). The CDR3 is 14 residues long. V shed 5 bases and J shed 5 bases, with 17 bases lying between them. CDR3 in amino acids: CASRPTASTHEQYF. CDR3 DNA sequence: TGTGCCAGCAGGCCCACAGCCAGCACCCACGAGCAGTACTTC. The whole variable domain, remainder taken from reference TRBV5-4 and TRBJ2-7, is ETGVTQSPTHLIKTRGQQVTLRCSSQSGHNTVSWYQQALGQGPQFIFQYYREEENGRGNFPPRFSGLQFPNYSSELNVNALELDDSALYLCASRPTASTHEQYFGPGTRLTVT.

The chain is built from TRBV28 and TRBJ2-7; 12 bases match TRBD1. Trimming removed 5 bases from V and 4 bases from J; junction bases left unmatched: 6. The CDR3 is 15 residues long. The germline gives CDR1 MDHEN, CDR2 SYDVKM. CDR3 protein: CASSPRDRGLYEQYF. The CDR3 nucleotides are TGTGCCAGCAGTCCCCGGGACAGGGGGCTTTACGAGCAGTACTTC.

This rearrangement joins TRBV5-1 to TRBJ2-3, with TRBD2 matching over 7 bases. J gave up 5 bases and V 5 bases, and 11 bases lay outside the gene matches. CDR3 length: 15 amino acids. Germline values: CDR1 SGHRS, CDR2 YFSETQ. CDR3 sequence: CASRAAGDSIDTQYF. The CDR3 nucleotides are TGCGCCAGCAGGGCTGCGGGAGATTCTATAGATACGCAGTATTTT. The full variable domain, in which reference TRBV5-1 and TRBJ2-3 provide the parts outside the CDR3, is KAGVTQTPRYLIKTRGQQVTLSCSPISGHRSVSWYQQTPGQGLQFLFEYFSETQRNKGNFPGRFSGRQFSNSRSEMNVSTLELGDSALYLCASRAAGDSIDTQYFGPGTRLTVL.